A single sample gave rise to the 28 T cell receptor beta chains below, sequenced in a study of T cells in localized non-small cell lung cancer. Assay: immunoSEQ multiplex PCR; the TCRdb copy retains only in-frame clones and omits some. The table shows under 40,000 clones, with 86% occurring only once. Sequencing used peripheral blood, obtained before any cancer treatment. The receptors derive from a male donor older than 55 with stage III lung adenocarcinoma.

V and J are TRBV14 and TRBJ2-7; tentative D call: TRBD1 (6 bases). There are 13 residues in the CDR3. The germline CDR1 and CDR2 sequences are SGHDN and FVKESK. V lost 2 bases and J lost 4, with 9 bases in between. CDR3 DNA: TGTGCCAGCAGCCAACAACAGGGATACGAGCAGTACTTC. This sequence encodes CASSQQQGYEQYF.

The chain is built from TRBV5-4 and TRBJ2-6, with D unclear. CDR1 and CDR2 from the germline V gene are SGHNT and YYREEE (reference sequence). With 4 bases removed from V and 0 bases from J, the gap between germline ends came to 5 bases. This CDR3 is 14 amino acids long. This CDR3 reads CASSTDSGANVLTF. The CDR3 nucleotides are TGTGCCAGCAGCACGGACTCTGGGGCCAACGTCCTGACTTTC. The complete variable domain, with remaining parts taken from reference TRBV5-4 and TRBJ2-6, reads ETGVTQSPTHLIKTRGQQVTLRCSSQSGHNTVSWYQQALGQGPQFIFQYYREEENGRGNFPPRFSGLQFPNYSSELNVNALELDDSALYLCASSTDSGANVLTFGAGSRLTVL.

The chain recombines TRBV6-6 with TRBJ1-1; D gene ambiguous. The CDR3 covers 11 residues. V shed 6 bases and J shed 11 bases, with 13 bases lying between them. The germline V gene encodes CDR1 MNHNY and CDR2 SVGAGI (reference sequence). CDR3 region: CASRDPSKAFF. The DNA of the CDR3 is TGTGCCAGCAGAGACCCCTCTAAGGCTTTCTTT.

The chain couples TRBV7-9 to TRBJ2-7; D uncertain. The CDR3 length is 13 residues. Trimming took 4 bases from V and 2 from J, leaving 9 bases between them. The germline V gene encodes CDR1 SEHNR and CDR2 FQNEAQ (reference sequence). The CDR3 sequence is CASSSPPTYEQYF. CDR3 nucleotide sequence: TGTGCCAGCAGCTCCCCTCCGACCTACGAGCAGTACTTC.

Points on this clone: This sample also contains other DNA sequences that code for the same CDR3. This chain links TRBV6-5 with TRBJ1-1, with D tentatively TRBD1 (5 bases). Per germline, CDR1 MNHEY and CDR2 SVGAGI. The V end lost 2 bases, the J end lost 1 base, and 8 bases lay between the germline ends. The CDR3 has 14 residues. The CDR3 sequence is CASSYTGANTEAFF. The CDR3 DNA follows: TGTGCCAGCAGTTACACCGGGGCGAACACTGAAGCTTTCTTT.

The chain carries TRBV9 and TRBJ1-3, with D hard to call. This CDR3 has 14 amino acids. V was clipped by 1 base and J by 3 bases, with 8 bases between them. Germline V gives CDR1 SGDLS, CDR2 YYNGEE. The CDR3, as DNA: TGTGCCAGCAGCGTAACGACAAATGGAAACACCATATATTTT. Protein sequence: CASSVTTNGNTIYF. Full variable domain (remainder filled in from reference TRBV9 and TRBJ1-3): DSGVTQTPKHLITATGQRVTLRCSPRSGDLSVYWYQQSLDQGLQFLIQYYNGEERAKGNILERFSAQQFPDLHSELNLSSLELGDSALYFCASSVTTNGNTIYFGEGSWLTVV.

The genes are TRBV6-6 and TRBJ1-1, with a possible D match to TRBD1 (6 bases). The CDR3 extends over 13 amino acids. V was trimmed by 4 bases and J by 5 bases, leaving 11 bases between them. The germline CDR1 and CDR2 sequences are MNHNY and SVGAGI (reference sequence). CDR3 region: CASSSTGNTEAFF. CDR3 sequence (DNA): TGTGCCAGCAGTTCTACAGGGAATACTGAAGCTTTCTTT.

The chain employs TRBV5-6 and TRBJ2-3; 13 bases agree with TRBD2. The J segment lost 0 bases and the V segment lost 4 bases, leaving 5 bases of the junction unmatched. Germline loops: CDR1 SGHDT, CDR2 YYEEEE. CDR3 length equals 17 residues. CDR3 region: CASSVLAGGLSTDTQYF. CDR3 in DNA: TGTGCCAGCAGCGTACTAGCGGGAGGGCTCAGCACAGATACGCAGTATTTT.

The chain couples TRBV19 to TRBJ2-7; the match to TRBD1 covers 9 bases. CDR3 length: 14 amino acids. With V trimmed by 5 bases and J by 1 base, 3 bases remained unmatched. Germline V gene lookup returns CDR1 LNHDA and CDR2 SQIVND (reference sequence). CDR3 bases: TGTGCCAGTAGTTCCGGGACAGGGTCCTACGAGCAGTACTTC. This gives the protein CASSSGTGSYEQYF.

The V and J genes are TRBV6-1 and TRBJ2-5; 7 bases align to TRBD1. Trimming took 6 bases from V and 5 from J; bases not matched to a gene: 6. The CDR3 consists of 13 residues. CDR1 and CDR2 from the germline V gene are MNHNS and SASEGT. This CDR3 is CASSGQDGETQYF. CDR3 DNA sequence: TGTGCCAGCAGCGGACAGGATGGGGAGACCCAGTACTTC.

The rearrangement uses TRBV2 and TRBJ1-2, with a possible D match to TRBD1 (5 bases). The CDR3 has 13 amino acids. The germline V gene has CDR1 SNHLY and CDR2 FYNNEI. V was cut by 6 bases and J by 4 bases, with 12 bases left in between. The CDR3 coding sequence is TGTGCCAGCAGCAAGGACACGTTCTATGGCTACACCTTC. Amino acids: CASSKDTFYGYTF.

The chain employs TRBV7-9 and TRBJ2-4, with D unclear. This CDR3 region has 13 residues. Germline lookup yields CDR1 SEHNR and CDR2 FQNEAQ (reference sequence). With 2 bases removed from V and 13 bases from J, the gap between germline ends came to 15 bases. This CDR3 is CASSLRPNDHQYF. The CDR3 coding sequence is TGTGCCAGCAGCTTAAGGCCCAATGACCACCAGTACTTC. The variable domain in full, completed from reference TRBV7-9 and TRBJ2-4, reads DTGVSQNPRHKITKRGQNVTFRCDPISEHNRLYWYRQTLGQGPEFLTYFQNEAQLEKSRLLSDRFSAERPKGSFSTLEIQRTEQGDSAMYLCASSLRPNDHQYFGAGTRLSVL.

The gene calls are TRBV9 and TRBJ1-1, with unresolved D. Deletions cut 0 bases from V and 6 bases from J, with 9 bases between. The CDR3 loop spans 13 amino acids. The germline V gene encodes CDR1 SGDLS and CDR2 YYNGEE. CDR3 amino acids: CASSVDADPEAFF. CDR3 in DNA: TGTGCCAGCAGCGTAGATGCAGATCCTGAAGCTTTCTTT.

This clone has a single count. The J gene is TRBJ2-5, the V gene TRBV15; D remains ambiguous. The CDR3 loop spans 16 amino acids. Trimming removed 1 base at V and 7 bases at J, with 19 bases between. CDR1 and CDR2 (germline): LNHNV, YYDKDF (reference sequence). CDR3: CATSRGSSLDSPTQYF. The CDR3 nucleotides read TGTGCCACCAGCAGAGGAAGTAGTCTCGACTCCCCGACCCAGTACTTC.

This clone is a singleton in its sample. This chain uses TRBV5-1 with TRBJ1-1; D gene uncertain. Germline CDR1 reads SGHRS; CDR2 reads YFSETQ. The CDR3 is 16 amino acids. V lost 0 bases, J lost 3 bases, and 15 bases lay in between. Here the CDR3 DNA reads TGCGCCAGCAGCTTGGGGACTTCTCAGAGGGACACTGAAGCTTTCTTT. It codes for CASSLGTSQRDTEAFF.

The chain couples TRBV28 to TRBJ1-3; D is unclear. In germline, CDR1 is MDHEN, CDR2 SYDVKM. This CDR3 has 17 residues. V lost 5 bases and J lost 1, with 18 bases in between. The CDR3 reads CASSTGGLQNSGNTIYF. CDR3 nucleotide sequence: TGTGCCAGCAGTACCGGCGGGCTCCAAAATTCTGGAAACACCATATATTTT. Looking up the rest from reference TRBV28 and TRBJ1-3 gives the full variable domain: DVKVTQSSRYLVKRTGEKVFLECVQDMDHENMFWYRQDPGLGLRLIYFSYDVKMKEKGDIPEGYSVSREKKERFSLILESASTNQTSMYLCASSTGGLQNSGNTIYFGEGSWLTVV.

By its share, this clone is medium-sized. CDR3 residues: CASSYSQAGGYTF. The CDR3 DNA reads TGTGCCAGCAGTTACAGTCAGGCTGGGGGCTACACCTTC. The chain joins TRBV6-5 to TRBJ1-2; D ambiguous. This CDR3 region has 13 residues. Trimming removed 2 bases from V and 8 bases from J, with 12 bases in between. Germline loops: CDR1 MNHEY, CDR2 SVGAGI.

The V and J genes are TRBV6-1 and TRBJ2-5; maybe TRBD1 (5 bases). This CDR3 contains 12 residues. Trimming removed 8 bases from V and 5 bases from J, with 12 bases in between. Germline V gene lookup returns CDR1 MNHNS and CDR2 SASEGT. Here the CDR3 reads CASYTGWETQYF. The CDR3 DNA reads TGTGCCAGCTATACAGGTTGGGAGACCCAGTACTTC.

J is TRBJ2-1 and V is TRBV18; D may be TRBD1 or TRBD2 (5 bases each). The CDR3 consists of 15 residues. V dropped 4 bases and J dropped 2 bases, with 12 bases sitting between them. Germline V lookup: CDR1 KGHSH, CDR2 LQKENI. The CDR3 is CASSRDLGAYNEQFF. The CDR3 DNA reads TGTGCCAGCTCACGAGACCTGGGGGCCTACAATGAGCAGTTCTTC. Together with reference TRBV18 and TRBJ2-1, the CDR3 gives the full variable domain: NAGVMQNPRHLVRRRGQEARLRCSPMKGHSHVYWYRQLPEEGLKFMVYLQKENIIDESGMPKERFSAEFPKEGPSILRIQQVVRGDSAAYFCASSRDLGAYNEQFFGPGTRLTVL.

The genes are TRBV11-2 and TRBJ1-1; no firm D call. CDR1 SGHAT and CDR2 FQNNGV come from the germline V gene. V shed 2 bases and J shed 1 base, with 2 bases lying between them. This CDR3 has 12 amino acids. In DNA, the CDR3 is TGTGCCAGCAGCTTAACGAACACTGAAGCTTTCTTT. Its translation: CASSLTNTEAFF.

The chain is built from TRBV7-2 and TRBJ1-1; D is perhaps TRBD1 (5 bases). V gave up 2 bases and J gave up 5 bases, with 12 bases separating them. The CDR3 spans 14 residues. Germline V gives CDR1 SGHTA, CDR2 FQGNSA. CDR3 DNA sequence: TGTGCCAGCAGCTTACAGGGAGCGGGGACTGAAGCTTTCTTT. Translating it yields CASSLQGAGTEAFF.

This clone was seen only a few times. The chain joins TRBV14 to TRBJ1-1; D uncertain. Trimming cost V 2 bases and J 3 bases, with 10 bases left between them. CDR3 size: 14 residues. In germline, CDR1 is SGHDN, CDR2 FVKESK. The CDR3: CASSQSDWDTEAFF. The CDR3 region has the DNA TGTGCCAGCAGCCAATCGGACTGGGACACTGAAGCTTTCTTT.

V usage is TRBV5-4 and J usage is TRBJ1-2, with 7 bases lining up with TRBD1. V trimming: 4 bases; J trimming: 6 bases; junction bases outside the gene matches: 6. Germline assignment: CDR1 SGHNT and CDR2 YYREEE (reference sequence). The CDR3 runs 13 residues. This CDR3 is CASSNTGVHGYTF. DNA of the CDR3: TGTGCCAGCAGCAATACAGGGGTGCATGGCTACACCTTC.

This clone was detected a few times. The chain combines TRBV6-1 with TRBJ1-2; D is unclear. This CDR3 has 12 amino acids. V was trimmed by 2 bases and J by 4 bases, leaving 5 bases between them. Germline CDR1 and CDR2: MNHNS and SASEGT. The CDR3 coding sequence is TGTGCCAGCAGTGAAATTGGCTATGGCTACACCTTC. It translates to CASSEIGYGYTF.

V and J are TRBV29-1 and TRBJ1-1; D uncertain. The V end was cut by 4 bases, the J end by 1 base, with 16 bases between. In germline, CDR1 is SQVTM, CDR2 ANQGSEA. CDR3 length equals 15 residues. DNA for the CDR3: TGCAGCGTTGGTCGGTCCCTAGACCGGAACACTGAAGCTTTCTTT. Protein: CSVGRSLDRNTEAFF.

The chain uses TRBV4-1 and TRBJ2-1, with 8 bases lining up with TRBD1. Germline-derived CDR1 and CDR2 are MGHRA and YSYEKL. The V and J ends lost 5 bases and 15 bases, in that order; junction bases with no gene match: 12. This CDR3 spans 13 amino acids. Written as DNA, the CDR3 is TGCGCCAGCAGCTCGACGCTCGGACAGGGACCGTTCTTC. Encoded protein: CASSSTLGQGPFF.

J is TRBJ1-1 and V is TRBV6-5; D ambiguous. Trimming stripped 6 bases from V and 1 base from J, with 15 bases between. CDR3 length: 15 residues. Germline V gives CDR1 MNHEY, CDR2 SVGAGI. The CDR3 DNA is TGTGCCAGCAGCTACATACCCACAACGAACACTGAAGCTTTCTTT. This translates into CASSYIPTTNTEAFF.

The chain joins TRBV11-2 to TRBJ2-7; possibly TRBD2 for D (5 bases). CDR3 length equals 14 residues. Germline-derived CDR1 and CDR2 are SGHAT and FQNNGV. V was shortened by 5 bases and J by 3 bases, with 14 bases between the two germline ends. The CDR3 nucleotides are TGTGCCAGCAGCCCCTCATCGGGGTTCTACGAGCAGTACTTC. Residues: CASSPSSGFYEQYF.